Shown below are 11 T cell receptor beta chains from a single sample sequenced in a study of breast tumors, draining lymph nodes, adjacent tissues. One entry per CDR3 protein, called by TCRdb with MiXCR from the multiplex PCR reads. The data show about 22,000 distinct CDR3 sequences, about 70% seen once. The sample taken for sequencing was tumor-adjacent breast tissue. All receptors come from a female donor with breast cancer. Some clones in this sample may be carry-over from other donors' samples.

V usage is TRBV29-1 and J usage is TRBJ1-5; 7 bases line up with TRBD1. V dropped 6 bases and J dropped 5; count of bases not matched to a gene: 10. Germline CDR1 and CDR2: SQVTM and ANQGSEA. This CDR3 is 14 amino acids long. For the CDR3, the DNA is TGCAGCGTCGAAACGGGACAGCGAGATCAGCCCCAGCATTTT. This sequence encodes CSVETGQRDQPQHF.

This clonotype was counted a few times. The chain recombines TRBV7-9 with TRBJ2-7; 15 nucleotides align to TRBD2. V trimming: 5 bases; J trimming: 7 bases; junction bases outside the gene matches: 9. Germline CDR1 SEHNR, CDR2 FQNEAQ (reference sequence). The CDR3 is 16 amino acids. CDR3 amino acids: CASSGLAGGEGREQYF. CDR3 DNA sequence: TGTGCCAGCAGCGGACTAGCGGGGGGGGAAGGACGGGAGCAGTACTTC.

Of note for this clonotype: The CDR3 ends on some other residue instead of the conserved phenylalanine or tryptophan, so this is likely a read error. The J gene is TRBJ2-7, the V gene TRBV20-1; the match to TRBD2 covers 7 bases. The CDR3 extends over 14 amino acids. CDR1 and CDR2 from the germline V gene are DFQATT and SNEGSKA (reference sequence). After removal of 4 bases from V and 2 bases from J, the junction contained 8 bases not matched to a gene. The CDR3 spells CSATYQRGAYEQYL. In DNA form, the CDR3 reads TGCAGTGCTACCTATCAGCGGGGTGCCTACGAGCAGTACCTC.

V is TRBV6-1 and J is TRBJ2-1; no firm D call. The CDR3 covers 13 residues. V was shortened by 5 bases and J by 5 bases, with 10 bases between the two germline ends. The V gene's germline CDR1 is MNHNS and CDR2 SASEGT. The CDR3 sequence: CASSHGRNNEQFF. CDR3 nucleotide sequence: TGTGCCAGCAGTCACGGACGGAACAATGAGCAGTTCTTC.

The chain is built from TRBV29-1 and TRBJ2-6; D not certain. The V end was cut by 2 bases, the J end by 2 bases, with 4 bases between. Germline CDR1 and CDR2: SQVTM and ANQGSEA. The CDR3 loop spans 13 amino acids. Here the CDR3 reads CSVERAGANVLTF. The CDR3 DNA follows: TGCAGCGTTGAAAGGGCTGGGGCCAACGTCCTGACTTTC.

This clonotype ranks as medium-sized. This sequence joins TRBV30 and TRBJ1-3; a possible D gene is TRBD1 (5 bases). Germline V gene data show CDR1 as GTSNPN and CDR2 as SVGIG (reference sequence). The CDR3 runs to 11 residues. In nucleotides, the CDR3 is TGTGGAGGAGGGGTTGGAAACACCATATATTTT. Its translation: CGGGVGNTIYF.

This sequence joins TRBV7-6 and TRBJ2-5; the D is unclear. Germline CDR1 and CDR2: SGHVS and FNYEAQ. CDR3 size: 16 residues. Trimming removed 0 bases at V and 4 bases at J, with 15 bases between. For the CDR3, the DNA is TGTGCCAGCAGCTTAGCCGCTGGACCGCCACGAGAGACCCAGTACTTC. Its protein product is CASSLAAGPPRETQYF. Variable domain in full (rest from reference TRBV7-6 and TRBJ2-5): GAGVSQSPRYKVTKRGQDVALRCDPISGHVSLYWYRQALGQGPEFLTYFNYEAQQDKSGLPNDRFSAERPEGSISTLTIQRTEQRDSAMYRCASSLAAGPPRETQYFGPGTRLLVL.

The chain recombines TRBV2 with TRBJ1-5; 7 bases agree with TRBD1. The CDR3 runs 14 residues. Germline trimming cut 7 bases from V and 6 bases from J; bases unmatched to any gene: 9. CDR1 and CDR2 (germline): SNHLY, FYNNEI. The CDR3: CASKGDRVGQPQHF. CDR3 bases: TGTGCCAGCAAAGGAGACAGGGTCGGTCAGCCCCAGCATTTT.

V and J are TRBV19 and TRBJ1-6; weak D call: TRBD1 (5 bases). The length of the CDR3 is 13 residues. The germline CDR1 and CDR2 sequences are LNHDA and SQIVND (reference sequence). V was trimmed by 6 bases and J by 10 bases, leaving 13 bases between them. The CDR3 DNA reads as TGTGCCAGTAGGTCGGTGGGGGACTCACCCCTCCACTTT. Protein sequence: CASRSVGDSPLHF.

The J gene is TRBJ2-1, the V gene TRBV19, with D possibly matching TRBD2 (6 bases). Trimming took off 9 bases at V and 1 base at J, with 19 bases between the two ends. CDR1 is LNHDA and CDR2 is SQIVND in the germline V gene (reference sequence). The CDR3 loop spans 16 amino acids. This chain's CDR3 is CASQNPGTLSYNEQFF. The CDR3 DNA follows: TGTGCCAGCCAAAACCCCGGGACTTTATCCTACAATGAGCAGTTCTTC.

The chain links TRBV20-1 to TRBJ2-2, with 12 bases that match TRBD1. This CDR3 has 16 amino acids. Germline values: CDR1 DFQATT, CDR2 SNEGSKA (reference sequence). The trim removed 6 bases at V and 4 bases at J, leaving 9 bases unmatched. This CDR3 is CSARPGTGGVTGELFF. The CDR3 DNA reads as TGCAGTGCCCGCCCCGGGACAGGGGGCGTCACCGGGGAGCTGTTTTTT.